This T cell receptor beta chain was sequenced during a study of blood T cell repertoires in COVID-19. The wider study: From the United States, Italy and Spain came samples of acute and convalescent COVID-19. Sources were T cells, B-cell-depleted T cells, or PBMCs; the material itself was cDNA or gDNA.

As originally analysed: Cell counts per sample came from amplifying reference gene primers. Sequencing was performed with immunoSEQ multiplex PCR; in TCRdb, only in-frame clones are kept and a portion is missing. The V and J calls and the clone size are those of that table, but D and trimming were determined from the DNA. The sample has 90,000 to 110,000 clones; 65% to 90% are singletons. From germline, CDR1 is SGHRS and CDR2 YFSETQ. The CDR3 covers 15 residues. Trimming removed 8 bases from V and 4 bases from J, with 19 bases in between. The chain has TRBV5-1 and TRBJ2-4; maybe TRBD2 (6 bases). Sequencing input: peripheral blood. The receptor comes from a woman aged 80 or over with active or convalescent COVID-19. The CDR3 loop is CARNPPGLDKNIQYF. CDR3 DNA sequence: TGCGCCAGAAATCCCCCGGGACTCGATAAAAACATTCAGTACTTC.